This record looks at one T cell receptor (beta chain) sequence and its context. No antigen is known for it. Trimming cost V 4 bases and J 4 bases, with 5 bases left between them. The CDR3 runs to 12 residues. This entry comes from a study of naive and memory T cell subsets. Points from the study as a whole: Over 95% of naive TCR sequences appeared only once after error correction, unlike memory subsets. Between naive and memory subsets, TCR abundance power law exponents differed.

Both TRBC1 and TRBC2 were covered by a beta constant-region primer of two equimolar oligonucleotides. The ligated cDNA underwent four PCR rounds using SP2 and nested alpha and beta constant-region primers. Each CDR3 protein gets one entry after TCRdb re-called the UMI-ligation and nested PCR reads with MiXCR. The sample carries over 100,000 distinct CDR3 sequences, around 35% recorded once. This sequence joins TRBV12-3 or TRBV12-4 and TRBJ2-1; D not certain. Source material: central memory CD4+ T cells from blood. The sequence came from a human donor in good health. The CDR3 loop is CASSSRYNEQFF. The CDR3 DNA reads TGTGCCAGCAGTTCTAGATACAATGAGCAGTTCTTC.